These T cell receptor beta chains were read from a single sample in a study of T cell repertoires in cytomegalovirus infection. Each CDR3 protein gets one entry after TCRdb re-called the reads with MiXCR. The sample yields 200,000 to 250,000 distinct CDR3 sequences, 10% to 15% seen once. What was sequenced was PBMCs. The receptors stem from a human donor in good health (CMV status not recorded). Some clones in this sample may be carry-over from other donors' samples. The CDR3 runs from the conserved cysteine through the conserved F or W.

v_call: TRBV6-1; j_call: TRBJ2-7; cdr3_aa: CASSPRQGASEQYF
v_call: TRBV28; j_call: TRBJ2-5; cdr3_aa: CATAVGRKETQYF
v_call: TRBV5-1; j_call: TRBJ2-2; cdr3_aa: CASSPTTGTGELFF
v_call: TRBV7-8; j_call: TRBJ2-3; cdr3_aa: CASSSDRFSRSTDTQYF
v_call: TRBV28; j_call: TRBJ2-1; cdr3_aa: CATSTGRFNEQFF
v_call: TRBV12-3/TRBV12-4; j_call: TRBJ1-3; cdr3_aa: CASSPHRDSLSGNTIYF
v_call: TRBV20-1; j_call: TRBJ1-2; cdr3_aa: CSATGDGYGYTF
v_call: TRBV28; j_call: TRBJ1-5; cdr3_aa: CASSHGQGDQPQHF
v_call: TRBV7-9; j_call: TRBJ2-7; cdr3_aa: CASSYRQDSYEQYF
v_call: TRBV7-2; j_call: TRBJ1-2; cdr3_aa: CASSLSRAPNYGYTF
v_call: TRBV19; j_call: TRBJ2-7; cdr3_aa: CASSTSTGYSYEQYF
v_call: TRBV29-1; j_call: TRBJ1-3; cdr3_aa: CSGRVDSSGNTIYF
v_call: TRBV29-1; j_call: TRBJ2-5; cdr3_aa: CSVDLAGDQETQYF
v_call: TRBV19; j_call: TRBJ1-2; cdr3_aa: CASSILQTGGYGYTF
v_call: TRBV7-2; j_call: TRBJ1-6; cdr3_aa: CASSQSRSPLHF
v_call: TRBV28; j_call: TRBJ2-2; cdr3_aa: CASSPEDRGLAGARTGELFF
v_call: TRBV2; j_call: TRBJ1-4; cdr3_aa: CASSDRRGSVLFF
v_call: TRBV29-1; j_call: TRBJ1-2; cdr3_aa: CSVETSGTGADGYTF
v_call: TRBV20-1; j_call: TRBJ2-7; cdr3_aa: CSAIPGDSYEQYF
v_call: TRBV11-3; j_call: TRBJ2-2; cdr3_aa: CASSKGTIDGELFF
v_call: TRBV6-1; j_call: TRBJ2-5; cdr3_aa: CASSRGLAGAETQYF